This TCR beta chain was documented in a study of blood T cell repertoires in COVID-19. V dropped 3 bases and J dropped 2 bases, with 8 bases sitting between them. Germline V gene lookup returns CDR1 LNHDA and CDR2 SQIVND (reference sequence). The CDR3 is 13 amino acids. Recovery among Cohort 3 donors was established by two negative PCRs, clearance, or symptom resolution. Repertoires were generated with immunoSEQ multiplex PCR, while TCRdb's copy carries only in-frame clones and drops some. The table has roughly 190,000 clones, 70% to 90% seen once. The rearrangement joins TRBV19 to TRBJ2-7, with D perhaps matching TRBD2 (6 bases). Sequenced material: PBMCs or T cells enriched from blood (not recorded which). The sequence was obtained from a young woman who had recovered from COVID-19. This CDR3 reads CASSIGGTYEQYF. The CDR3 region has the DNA TGTGCCAGTAGTATCGGGGGTACCTACGAGCAGTACTTC.